This TCR beta chain came from a study of T cell changes during pregnancy in multiple sclerosis. Germline values: CDR1 KGHSH, CDR2 LQKENI. Trimming took off 1 base at V and 10 bases at J, with 13 bases between the two ends. The CDR3 has 13 residues. This clone was detected a few times. Sequenced by immunoSEQ multiplex PCR; TCRdb stores in-frame clones only, minus some. The data contain 75,000 to 95,000 clones, 80% to 95% of them seen just once; the ten biggest clones take up under 2%. This TCR came from a female donor in good health, enrolled as a control in a pregnancy study. The chain has TRBV18 and TRBJ1-1; D remains unclear. Sequenced here: peripheral blood, sampled in the first trimester of pregnancy. Here the CDR3 reads CASSPRRDEGAFF. CDR3 nucleotides: TGTGCCAGCTCACCACGGAGGGATGAGGGAGCTTTCTTT.